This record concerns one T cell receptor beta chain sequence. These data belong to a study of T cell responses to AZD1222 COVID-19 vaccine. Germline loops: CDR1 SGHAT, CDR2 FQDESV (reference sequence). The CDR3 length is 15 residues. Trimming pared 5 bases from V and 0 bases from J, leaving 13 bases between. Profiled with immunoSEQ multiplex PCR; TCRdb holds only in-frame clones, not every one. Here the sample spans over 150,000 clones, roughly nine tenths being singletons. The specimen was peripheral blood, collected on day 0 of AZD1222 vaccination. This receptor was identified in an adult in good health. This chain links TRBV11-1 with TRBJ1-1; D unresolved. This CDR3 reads CASSPQAGMNTEAFF. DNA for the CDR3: TGTGCCAGCAGCCCCCAGGCGGGCATGAACACTGAAGCTTTCTTT.